This record concerns one T cell receptor (beta chain) sequence. The junction departs from germline at one end; a sequencing error may be responsible. The sample is drawn from a study of T-cell memory formation after mild COVID-19. The CDR3 is 14 amino acids. Germline values: CDR1 MGHRA, CDR2 YSYEKL. Each CDR3 protein gets one entry after TCRdb re-called the 5' RACE reads with MiXCR. The sample shows 170,000 or so distinct CDR3 sequences, around a fifth of them seen only once. Sequencing was done on a sample of PBMCs or a T cell subset sorted from them (not recorded which). The chain links TRBV4-1 to TRBJ1-2; possible D gene TRBD1, 6 bases. This receptor was identified in an adult woman who had mild COVID-19 (a few samples of this study predate the infection). Cell type and time point are not known. The DNA of the CDR3 is TGCGCAAGCAGCCAAGAACAGGGCTACTATGGCTACACCTTC. Its protein is CASSQEQGYYGYTF.